This T cell receptor beta chain was found in a study of blood T cell repertoires in COVID-19. The repertoire was sequenced with immunoSEQ multiplex PCR; TCRdb's copy has only in-frame clones and lacks some. The sample consists of 200,000 to 250,000 clones, about 83% of them appearing once. The length of the CDR3 is 16 residues. CDR1 is SEHNR, CDR2 FQNEAQ, per germline (reference sequence). V was shortened by 4 bases and J by 0 bases, with 14 bases between the two germline ends. Specimen: peripheral blood. V and J are TRBV7-9 and TRBJ2-3; tentatively, D is TRBD2 (7 bases). The TCR sequence derives from a human donor in a cohort sampled during active COVID-19. This CDR3 is CASSSRRGPSTDTQYF. The CDR3 DNA reads as TGTGCCAGCAGCTCAAGGCGGGGGCCGAGCACAGATACGCAGTATTTT.